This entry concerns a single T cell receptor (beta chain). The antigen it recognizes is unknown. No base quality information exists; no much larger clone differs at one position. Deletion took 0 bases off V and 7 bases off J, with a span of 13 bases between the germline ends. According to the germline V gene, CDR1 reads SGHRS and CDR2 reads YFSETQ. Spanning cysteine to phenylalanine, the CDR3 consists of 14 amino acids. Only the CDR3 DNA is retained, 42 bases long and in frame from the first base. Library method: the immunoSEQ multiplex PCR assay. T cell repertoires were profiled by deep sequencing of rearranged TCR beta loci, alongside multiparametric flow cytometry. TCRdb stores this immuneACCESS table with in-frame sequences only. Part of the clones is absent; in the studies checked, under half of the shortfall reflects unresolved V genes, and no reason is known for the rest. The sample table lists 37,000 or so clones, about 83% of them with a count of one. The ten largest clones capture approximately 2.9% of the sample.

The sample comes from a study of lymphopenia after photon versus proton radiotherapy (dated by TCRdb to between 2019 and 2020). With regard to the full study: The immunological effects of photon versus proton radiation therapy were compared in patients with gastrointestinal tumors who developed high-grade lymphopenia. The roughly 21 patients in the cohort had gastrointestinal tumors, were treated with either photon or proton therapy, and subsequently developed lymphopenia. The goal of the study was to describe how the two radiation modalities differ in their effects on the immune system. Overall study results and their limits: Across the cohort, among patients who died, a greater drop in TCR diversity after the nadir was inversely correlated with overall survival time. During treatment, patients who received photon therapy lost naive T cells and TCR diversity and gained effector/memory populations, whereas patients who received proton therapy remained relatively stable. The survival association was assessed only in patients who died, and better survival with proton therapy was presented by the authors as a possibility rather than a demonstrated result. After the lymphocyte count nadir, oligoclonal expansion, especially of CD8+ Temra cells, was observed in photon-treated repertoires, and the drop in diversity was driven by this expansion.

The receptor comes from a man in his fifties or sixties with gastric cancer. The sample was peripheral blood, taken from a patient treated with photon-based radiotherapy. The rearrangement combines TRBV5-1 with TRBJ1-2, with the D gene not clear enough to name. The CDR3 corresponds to CASSLVVDAVGYTF. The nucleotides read TGCGCCAGCAGCTTGGTTGTAGACGCGGTTGGCTACACCTTC.